This T cell receptor beta chain was found in a study of blood T cell repertoires in COVID-19. Study-wide context: The analysed material was cDNA or gDNA that came from T cells, B-cell-depleted T cells, or PBMCs.

Authors' analysis steps: How many nucleated cells were present was estimated from reference gene primer amplification. Profiled with immunoSEQ multiplex PCR; TCRdb holds only in-frame clones, not every one. V and J calls and clone size come straight from that table; D and trimming were deduced from the DNA. The profile shows fewer than 60,000 clones, about 83% of them singletons. The V and J ends lost 1 base and 11 bases respectively, with 15 bases between them. Germline assignment: CDR1 MDHEN and CDR2 SYDVKM. The CDR3 contains 14 residues. Sample: peripheral blood. The chain is built from TRBV28 and TRBJ1-5; TRBD1 might be the D (5 bases). The clonotype originates from a human donor in a cohort sampled during active COVID-19. The CDR3: CASSLLPGGSAQHF. The CDR3 nucleotides read TGTGCCAGCAGTTTATTGCCGGGGGGGTCGGCCCAGCATTTT. Full variable domain (rest looked up from reference TRBV28 and TRBJ1-5): DVKVTQSSRYLVKRTGEKVFLECVQDMDHENMFWYRQDPGLGLRLIYFSYDVKMKEKGDIPEGYSVSREKKERFSLILESASTNQTSMYLCASSLLPGGSAQHFGDGTRLSIL.